The 25 T cell receptor beta chains below were found in one sample sequenced in a study of blood T cell repertoires in COVID-19. Sequencing was performed with immunoSEQ multiplex PCR; in TCRdb, only in-frame clones are kept and a portion is missing. The sample comprises around 61,000 clones, about 81% of which are singletons, and 15% to 19% rests with the top ten. Input material: peripheral blood. Source of these receptors: a man older than 75 with acute or convalescent COVID-19.

The genes are TRBV7-6 and TRBJ2-7, with 7 bases that match TRBD2. V shed 2 bases and J 0 bases; nucleotides not matched to a gene: 1. Germline V gene data show CDR1 as SGHVS and CDR2 as FNYEAQ. The CDR3 consists of 14 residues. CDR3 protein: CASSLRGDSYEQYF. The CDR3 nucleotides read TGTGCCAGCAGCTTACGGGGGGACTCCTACGAGCAGTACTTC.

The genes are TRBV7-2 and TRBJ1-4; 8 nucleotides align to TRBD1. The germline CDR1 and CDR2 sequences are SGHTA and FQGNSA. After removal of 4 bases from V and 0 bases from J, the junction contained 1 base not matched to a gene. The CDR3 is 15 residues long. The CDR3 protein is CASSSQGATNEKLFF. The CDR3 DNA is TGTGCCAGCAGCTCACAGGGGGCAACTAATGAAAAACTGTTTTTT.

The chain combines TRBV6-1 with TRBJ2-7; D call uncertain. The V gene lost 2 bases and the J gene lost 2 bases, with 10 bases spanning the gap. The CDR3 runs 14 residues. Germline lookup yields CDR1 MNHNS and CDR2 SASEGT. This CDR3 is CASSEYELTYEQYF. In DNA, the CDR3 is TGTGCCAGCAGTGAATATGAGCTAACCTACGAGCAGTACTTC.

The chain recombines TRBV7-2 with TRBJ1-5; TRBD1 agrees at 8 bases. The CDR3 has 16 amino acids. V shed 4 bases and J 1 base; nucleotides not matched to a gene: 6. Germline V gene data show CDR1 as SGHTA and CDR2 as FQGNSA. The CDR3 DNA reads TGTGCCAGCAGCTCCGGACAGGGAAGGAGCAATCAGCCCCAGCATTTT. It codes for CASSSGQGRSNQPQHF.

This clone has a handful of counts. CDR3 in DNA: TGTGCCACCAGTAGTACCCTCCTGGCGGGGGGGCAGACAGATACGCAGTATTTT. It yields the protein CATSSTLLAGGQTDTQYF. J is TRBJ2-3 and V is TRBV24-1; TRBD2 matches at 9 bases. The ends lost 6 bases at V and 3 bases at J; junction bases unmatched: 15. Germline V gene sequence: CDR1 KGHDR, CDR2 SFDVKD. The CDR3 has 18 amino acids.

The chain combines TRBV12-3 or TRBV12-4 with TRBJ1-4; D uncertain. V lost 8 bases and J 8 bases, leaving 9 bases between the germline ends. CDR3 length equals 11 residues. The DNA for the CDR3 is TGTGCCAGCGGTCCAGGAGAAAAACTGTTTTTT. Amino acids: CASGPGEKLFF.

The chain carries TRBV24-1 and TRBJ1-1; maybe TRBD1 (5 bases). CDR3 length: 13 amino acids. V gave up 6 bases and J gave up 4 bases, with 11 bases separating them. Germline lookup yields CDR1 KGHDR and CDR2 SFDVKD. The CDR3 DNA sequence: TGTGCCACCAGTCTCAGTGGGGCCACTGAAGCTTTCTTT. Protein product: CATSLSGATEAFF.

The count of this clone is one. V is TRBV2 and J is TRBJ2-7, with a possible D match to TRBD1 (6 bases). The CDR3 is 15 amino acids. With 3 bases removed from V and 6 bases from J, the gap between germline ends came to 18 bases. Germline lookup yields CDR1 SNHLY and CDR2 FYNNEI. The CDR3 protein is CASSEDRDISPEQYF. In DNA, the CDR3 is TGTGCCAGCAGTGAGGACAGAGACATCTCCCCCGAGCAGTACTTC. The full variable domain, rest sourced from reference TRBV2 and TRBJ2-7, is EPEVTQTPSHQVTQMGQEVILRCVPISNHLYFYWYRQILGQKVEFLVSFYNNEISEKSEIFDDQFSVERPDGSNFTLKIRSTKLEDSAMYFCASSEDRDISPEQYFGPGTRLTVT.

The chain combines TRBV28 with TRBJ1-2; D perhaps matches TRBD1 (6 bases). V lost 5 bases and J 2 bases, leaving 12 bases between the germline ends. CDR3 length: 14 residues. CDR1 is MDHEN and CDR2 is SYDVKM in the germline V gene. The CDR3 here is CASSLTDSNYGYTF. Here the CDR3 DNA reads TGTGCCAGCAGTCTTACGGACAGCAACTATGGCTACACCTTC.

The chain carries TRBV29-1 and TRBJ2-6; possibly TRBD2 for D (6 bases). Between the trimmed V and J ends, which lost 1 base and 0 bases, there was a span of 16 bases. The V gene's germline CDR1 is SQVTM and CDR2 ANQGSEA. This CDR3 is 18 amino acids long. This CDR3 is CSVEVPGLVFSGANVLTF. CDR3 coding DNA: TGCAGCGTTGAAGTACCGGGACTTGTTTTCTCTGGGGCCAACGTCCTGACTTTC.

V usage is TRBV29-1 and J usage is TRBJ2-5; D possibly corresponds to TRBD1 (5 bases). Germline values: CDR1 SQVTM, CDR2 ANQGSEA. The V and J ends lost 8 bases and 4 bases respectively, with 17 bases between them. The CDR3 is 13 amino acids. The CDR3 nucleotides read TGCAGCTCCTCCGGACAAGGGCGAGAGACCCAGTACTTC. Protein sequence: CSSSGQGRETQYF.

This chain connects TRBV7-2 to TRBJ1-2, with TRBD1 matching 9 bases. Germline lookup yields CDR1 SGHTA and CDR2 FQGNSA. This CDR3 region has 15 residues. V shed 5 bases, J shed 0 bases, and the junction held 4 bases outside the gene matches. The CDR3 region has the DNA TGTGCCAGCAGCCCGGACAGGGGCCCTAACTATGGCTACACCTTC. Its protein product is CASSPDRGPNYGYTF.

The V and J genes are TRBV7-2 and TRBJ2-5; D ambiguous. Deletions cut 5 bases from V and 1 base from J, with 8 bases between. This CDR3 has 13 amino acids. CDR1 and CDR2 (germline): SGHTA, FQGNSA. The CDR3 sequence is CASSPTAQETQYF. DNA for the CDR3: TGTGCCAGCAGCCCAACAGCCCAAGAGACCCAGTACTTC.

The chain uses TRBV9 and TRBJ2-2; D is perhaps TRBD2 (7 bases). The germline V gene has CDR1 SGDLS and CDR2 YYNGEE. This CDR3 spans 17 amino acids. V gave up 4 bases and J gave up 0 bases, with 16 bases separating them. CDR3 in DNA: TGTGCCAGCAGCATGCCGAGGGGGGGCTCGAACACCGGGGAGCTGTTTTTT. Protein sequence: CASSMPRGGSNTGELFF.

The chain employs TRBV5-6 and TRBJ2-4, with 7 bases that match TRBD1. Trimming took 5 bases from V and 9 from J; bases not matched to a gene: 14. Germline V gene sequence: CDR1 SGHDT, CDR2 YYEEEE. This CDR3 spans 15 amino acids. The CDR3 DNA follows: TGTGCCAGCAGTGACCTTCGGGGACAGAGAAGCATTCAGTACTTC. Its protein is CASSDLRGQRSIQYF.

The chain has TRBV11-3 and TRBJ2-5; no definite D call. Per germline, CDR1 SGHNT and CDR2 YENEEA. The V gene lost 1 base and the J gene lost 0 bases, with 6 bases spanning the gap. The CDR3 contains 14 residues. The CDR3 sequence is CASSLGSNQETQYF. Written as DNA, the CDR3 is TGTGCCAGCAGCTTAGGTAGTAACCAAGAGACCCAGTACTTC.

The chain uses TRBV9 and TRBJ2-7, with D tentatively TRBD1 (5 bases). CDR3 size: 12 residues. Trimming took 6 bases from V and 4 from J, leaving 11 bases between them. CDR1 is SGDLS and CDR2 is YYNGEE in the germline V gene. The CDR3 DNA is TGTGCCAGCACCCGTGACAGATACGAGCAGTACTTC. It is translated as CASTRDRYEQYF.

The rearrangement uses TRBV3-1 (or the pseudogene TRBV3-2) and TRBJ2-1; possibly TRBD1 for D (6 bases). CDR3 size: 15 residues. The V gene's germline CDR1 is LGHDT and CDR2 YNNKEL (reference sequence). V was trimmed by 0 bases and J by 9 bases, leaving 15 bases between them. CDR3 nucleotides: TGTGCCAGCAGCCAAGATAGGGCCCGAGGGGGTGAGCAGTTCTTC. Its translation is CASSQDRARGGEQFF.

This clone was seen a few times. The chain carries TRBV7-2 and TRBJ2-1, with a tentative D call TRBD2 (6 bases). CDR3 size: 15 residues. Germline loops: CDR1 SGHTA, CDR2 FQGNSA. V was clipped by 5 bases and J by 4 bases, with 15 bases between them. The CDR3 region is CASSPGGSVYNEQFF. The CDR3 nucleotides are TGTGCCAGCAGCCCTGGGGGGAGTGTGTACAATGAGCAGTTCTTC.

This clone was detected only once. The CDR3 loop is CASSLLGSTDTQYF. The CDR3 nucleotides are TGCGCCAGCAGCCTCCTGGGCAGCACAGATACGCAGTATTTT. This rearrangement joins TRBV5-1 to TRBJ2-3; D not resolved. CDR3 size: 14 residues. Germline assignment: CDR1 SGHRS and CDR2 YFSETQ. V shed 4 bases and J shed 0 bases, with 9 bases lying between them.

The V call is TRBV3-1 (or the pseudogene TRBV3-2), the J call TRBJ1-2, with 9 bases identical to TRBD1. The ends lost 6 bases at V and 9 bases at J; junction bases unmatched: 8. Per the germline V gene, CDR1 is LGHDT and CDR2 is YNNKEL (reference sequence). The CDR3 covers 13 residues. CDR3 bases: TGTGCCAGCAGTCTTGTCGACAGGGGGAGCTACACCTTC. Translating it yields CASSLVDRGSYTF.

The J gene is TRBJ1-5, the V gene TRBV5-5; the D gene is possibly TRBD1 (5 bases). The ends were cut back, 6 bases at V and 0 bases at J, with 10 bases in the middle. The CDR3 covers 14 residues. Germline V lookup: CDR1 SGHKS, CDR2 YYEKEE (reference sequence). The CDR3 sequence: CASMAGYSNQPQHF. CDR3 nucleotides: TGTGCCAGCATGGCAGGGTATAGCAATCAGCCCCAGCATTTT.

This clone was detected only a few times. The chain employs TRBV12-3 or TRBV12-4 and TRBJ1-1; D is perhaps TRBD1 (5 bases). The CDR3 loop spans 13 amino acids. Trimming removed 3 bases from V and 5 bases from J, with 10 bases in between. The chain's CDR3 is CASSFQGWTEAFF. For the CDR3, the DNA is TGTGCCAGCAGTTTTCAGGGCTGGACTGAAGCTTTCTTT.

This chain links TRBV19 with TRBJ1-1, with D perhaps TRBD1 (6 bases). The V end lost 10 bases, the J end lost 1 base, and 16 bases lay between the germline ends. The CDR3 is made up of 14 amino acids. The germline CDR1 and CDR2 sequences are LNHDA and SQIVND (reference sequence). CDR3 loop: CATRGRVWNTEAFF. The CDR3 DNA reads TGTGCCACCAGGGGCCGGGTGTGGAACACTGAAGCTTTCTTT.

The chain couples TRBV7-9 to TRBJ1-1, with 9 bases that match TRBD1. Germline CDR1 and CDR2: SEHNR and FQNEAQ (reference sequence). Trimming at V came to 6 bases and at J to 2 bases, leaving 4 bases not matched to a gene. The CDR3 is made up of 14 amino acids. The CDR3 bases are TGTGCCAGCAGTATAACAGGGGGCAACACTGAAGCTTTCTTT. Encoded protein: CASSITGGNTEAFF.